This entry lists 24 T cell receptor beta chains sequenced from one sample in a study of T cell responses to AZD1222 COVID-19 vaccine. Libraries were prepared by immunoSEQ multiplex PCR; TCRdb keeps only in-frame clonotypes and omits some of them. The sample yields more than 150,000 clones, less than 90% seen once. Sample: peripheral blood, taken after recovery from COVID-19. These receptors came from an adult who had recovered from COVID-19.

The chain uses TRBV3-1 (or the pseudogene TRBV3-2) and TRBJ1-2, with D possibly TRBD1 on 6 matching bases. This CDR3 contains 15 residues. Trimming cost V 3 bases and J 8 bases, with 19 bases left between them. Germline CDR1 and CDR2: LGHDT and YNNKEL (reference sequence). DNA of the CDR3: TGTGCCAGCAGCCAGGCCCGGGGGGCGTTTGAAGGCTACACCTTC. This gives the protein CASSQARGAFEGYTF.

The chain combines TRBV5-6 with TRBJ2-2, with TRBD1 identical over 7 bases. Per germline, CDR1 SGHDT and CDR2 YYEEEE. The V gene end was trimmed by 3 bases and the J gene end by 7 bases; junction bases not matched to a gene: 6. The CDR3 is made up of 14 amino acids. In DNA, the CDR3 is TGTGCCAGCAGCTCGGGACAGTGGAACGGGGAGCTGTTTTTT. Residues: CASSSGQWNGELFF.

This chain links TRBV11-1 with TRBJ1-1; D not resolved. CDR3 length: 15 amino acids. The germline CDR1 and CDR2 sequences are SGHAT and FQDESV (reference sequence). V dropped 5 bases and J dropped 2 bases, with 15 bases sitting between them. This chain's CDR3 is CASSQEAQTNTEAFF. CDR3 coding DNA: TGTGCCAGCAGCCAAGAGGCGCAGACTAACACTGAAGCTTTCTTT.

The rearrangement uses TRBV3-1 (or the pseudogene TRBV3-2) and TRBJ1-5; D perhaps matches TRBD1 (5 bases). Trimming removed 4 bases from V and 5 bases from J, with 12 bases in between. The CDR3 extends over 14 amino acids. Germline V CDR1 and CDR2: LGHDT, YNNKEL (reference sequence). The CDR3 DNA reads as TGTGCCAGCAGCCTAGCGGGACGCGATCAGCCCCAGCATTTT. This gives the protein CASSLAGRDQPQHF.

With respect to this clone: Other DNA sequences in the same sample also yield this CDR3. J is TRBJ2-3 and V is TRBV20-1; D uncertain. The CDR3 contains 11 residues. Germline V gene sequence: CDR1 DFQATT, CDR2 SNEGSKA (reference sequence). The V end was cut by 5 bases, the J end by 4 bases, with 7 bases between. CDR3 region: CSAFRADTQYF. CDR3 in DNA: TGCAGTGCTTTTAGAGCAGATACGCAGTATTTT.

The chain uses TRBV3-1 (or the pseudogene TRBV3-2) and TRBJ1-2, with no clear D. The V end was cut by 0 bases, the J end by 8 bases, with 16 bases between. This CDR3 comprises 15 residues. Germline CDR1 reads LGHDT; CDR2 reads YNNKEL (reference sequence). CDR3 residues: CASSQEFGSPWGYTF. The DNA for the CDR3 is TGTGCCAGCAGCCAAGAGTTCGGCAGCCCTTGGGGCTACACCTTC.

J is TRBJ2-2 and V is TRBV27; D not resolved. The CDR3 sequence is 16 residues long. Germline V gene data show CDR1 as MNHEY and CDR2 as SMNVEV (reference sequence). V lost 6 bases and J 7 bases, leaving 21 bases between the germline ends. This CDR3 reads CASSLHYHGYLGELFF. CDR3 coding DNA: TGTGCCAGCAGCCTACACTACCACGGATATCTCGGGGAGCTGTTTTTT.

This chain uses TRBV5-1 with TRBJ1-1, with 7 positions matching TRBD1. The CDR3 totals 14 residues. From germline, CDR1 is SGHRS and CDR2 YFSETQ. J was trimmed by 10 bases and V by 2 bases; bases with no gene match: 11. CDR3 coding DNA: TGCGCCAGCAGCTTAACTGGAATGACAGGGACAGCTTTCTTT. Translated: CASSLTGMTGTAFF.

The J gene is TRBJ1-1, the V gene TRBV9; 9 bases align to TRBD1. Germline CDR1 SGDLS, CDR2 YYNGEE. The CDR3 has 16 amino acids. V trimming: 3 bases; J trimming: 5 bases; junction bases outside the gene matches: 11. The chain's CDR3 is CASSGSTGGVRTEAFF. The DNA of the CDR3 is TGTGCCAGCAGCGGAAGCACAGGGGGCGTTCGAACTGAAGCTTTCTTT.

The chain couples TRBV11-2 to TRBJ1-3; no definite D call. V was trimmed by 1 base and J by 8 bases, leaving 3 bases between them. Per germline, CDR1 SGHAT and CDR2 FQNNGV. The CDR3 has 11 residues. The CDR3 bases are TGTGCCAGCAGCTTAGGGGACACCATATATTTT. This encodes CASSLGDTIYF.

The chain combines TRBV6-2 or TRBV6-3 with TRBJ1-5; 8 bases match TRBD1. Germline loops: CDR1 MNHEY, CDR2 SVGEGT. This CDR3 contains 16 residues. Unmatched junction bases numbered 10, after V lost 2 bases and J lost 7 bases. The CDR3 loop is CASSYRVGQGDQPQHF. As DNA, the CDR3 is TGTGCCAGCAGTTACCGGGTTGGACAGGGTGACCAGCCCCAGCATTTT.

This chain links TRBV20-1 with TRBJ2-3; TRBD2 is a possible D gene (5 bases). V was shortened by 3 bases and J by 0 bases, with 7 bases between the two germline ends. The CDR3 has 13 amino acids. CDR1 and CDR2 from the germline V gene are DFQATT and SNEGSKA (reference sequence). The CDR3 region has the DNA TGCAGTGCTAGTTGGAGGAGCACAGATACGCAGTATTTT. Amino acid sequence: CSASWRSTDTQYF.

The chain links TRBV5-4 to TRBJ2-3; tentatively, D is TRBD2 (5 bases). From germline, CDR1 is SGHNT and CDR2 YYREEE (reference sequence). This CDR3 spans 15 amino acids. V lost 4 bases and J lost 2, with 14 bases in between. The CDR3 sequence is CASSRHSGNTDTQYF. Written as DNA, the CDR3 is TGTGCCAGCAGCCGCCACAGCGGCAACACAGATACGCAGTATTTT.

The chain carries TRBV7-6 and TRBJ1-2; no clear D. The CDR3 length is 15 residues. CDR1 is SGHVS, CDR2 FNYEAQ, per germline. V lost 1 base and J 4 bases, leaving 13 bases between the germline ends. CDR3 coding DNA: TGTGCCAGCAGCTTAGACACCGCCACTCGCTATGGCTACACCTTC. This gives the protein CASSLDTATRYGYTF.

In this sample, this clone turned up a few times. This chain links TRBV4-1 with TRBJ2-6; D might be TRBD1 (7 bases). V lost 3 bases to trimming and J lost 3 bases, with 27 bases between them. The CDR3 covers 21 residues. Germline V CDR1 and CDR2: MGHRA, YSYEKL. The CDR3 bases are TGCGCCAGCAGCCAGGATAGTACAGGGGCTATATGGGGGGTTGGGGCCAACGTCCTGACTTTC. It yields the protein CASSQDSTGAIWGVGANVLTF.

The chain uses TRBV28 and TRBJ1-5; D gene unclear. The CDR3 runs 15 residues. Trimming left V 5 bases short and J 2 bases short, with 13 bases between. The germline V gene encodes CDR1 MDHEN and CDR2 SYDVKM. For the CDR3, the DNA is TGTGCCAGCAGTATCCTCGGATATGGCAATCAGCCCCAGCATTTT. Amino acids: CASSILGYGNQPQHF. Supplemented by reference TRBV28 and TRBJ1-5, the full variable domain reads DVKVTQSSRYLVKRTGEKVFLECVQDMDHENMFWYRQDPGLGLRLIYFSYDVKMKEKGDIPEGYSVSREKKERFSLILESASTNQTSMYLCASSILGYGNQPQHFGDGTRLSIL.

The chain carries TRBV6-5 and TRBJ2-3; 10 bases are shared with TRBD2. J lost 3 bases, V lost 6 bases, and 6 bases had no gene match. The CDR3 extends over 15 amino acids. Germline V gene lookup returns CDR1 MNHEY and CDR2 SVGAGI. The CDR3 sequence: CASRTSAGGTDTQYF. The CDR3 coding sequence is TGTGCCAGCAGGACCTCAGCGGGGGGGACAGATACGCAGTATTTT.

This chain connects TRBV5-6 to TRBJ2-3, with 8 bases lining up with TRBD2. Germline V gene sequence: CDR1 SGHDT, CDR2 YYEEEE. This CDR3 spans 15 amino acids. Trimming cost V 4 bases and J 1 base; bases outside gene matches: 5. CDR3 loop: CASSGYSGGTDTQYF. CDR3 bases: TGTGCCAGCAGCGGTTATAGCGGGGGCACAGATACGCAGTATTTT.

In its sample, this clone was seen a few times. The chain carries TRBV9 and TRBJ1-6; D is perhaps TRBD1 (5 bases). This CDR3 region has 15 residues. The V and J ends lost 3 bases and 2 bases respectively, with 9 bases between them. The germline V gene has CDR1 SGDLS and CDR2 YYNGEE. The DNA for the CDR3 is TGTGCCAGCAGCGGGCAGGGCCCCTATAATTCACCCCTCCACTTT. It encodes CASSGQGPYNSPLHF.

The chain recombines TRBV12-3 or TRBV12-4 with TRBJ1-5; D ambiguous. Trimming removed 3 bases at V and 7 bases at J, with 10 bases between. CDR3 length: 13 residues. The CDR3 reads CASSLRQEQPQHF. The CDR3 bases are TGTGCCAGCAGTTTGAGGCAGGAGCAGCCCCAGCATTTT.

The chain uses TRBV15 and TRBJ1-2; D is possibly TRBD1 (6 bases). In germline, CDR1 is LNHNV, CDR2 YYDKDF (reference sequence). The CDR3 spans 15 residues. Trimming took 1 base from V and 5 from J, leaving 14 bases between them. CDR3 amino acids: CATSRGAQGVYGYTF. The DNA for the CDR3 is TGTGCCACCAGCAGAGGGGCACAGGGCGTATATGGCTACACCTTC.

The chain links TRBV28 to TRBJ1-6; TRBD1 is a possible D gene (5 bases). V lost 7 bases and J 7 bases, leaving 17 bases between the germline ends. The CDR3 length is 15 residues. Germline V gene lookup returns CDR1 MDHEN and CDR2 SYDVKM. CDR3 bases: TGTGCCAGCATCCTAGGGACGGATTTCAATTCACCCCTCCACTTT. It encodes CASILGTDFNSPLHF.

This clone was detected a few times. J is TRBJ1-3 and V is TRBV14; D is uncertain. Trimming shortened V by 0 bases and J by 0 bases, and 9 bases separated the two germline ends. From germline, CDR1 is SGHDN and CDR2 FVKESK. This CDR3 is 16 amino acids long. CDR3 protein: CASSQDYGRSGNTIYF. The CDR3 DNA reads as TGTGCCAGCAGCCAAGATTATGGGCGCTCTGGAAACACCATATATTTT.

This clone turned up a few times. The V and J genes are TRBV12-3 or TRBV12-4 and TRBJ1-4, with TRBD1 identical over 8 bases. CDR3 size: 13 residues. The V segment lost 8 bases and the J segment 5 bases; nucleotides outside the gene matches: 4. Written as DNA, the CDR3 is TGTGCCAGCGAGGACAGGGCGAATGAAAAACTGTTTTTT. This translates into CASEDRANEKLFF.